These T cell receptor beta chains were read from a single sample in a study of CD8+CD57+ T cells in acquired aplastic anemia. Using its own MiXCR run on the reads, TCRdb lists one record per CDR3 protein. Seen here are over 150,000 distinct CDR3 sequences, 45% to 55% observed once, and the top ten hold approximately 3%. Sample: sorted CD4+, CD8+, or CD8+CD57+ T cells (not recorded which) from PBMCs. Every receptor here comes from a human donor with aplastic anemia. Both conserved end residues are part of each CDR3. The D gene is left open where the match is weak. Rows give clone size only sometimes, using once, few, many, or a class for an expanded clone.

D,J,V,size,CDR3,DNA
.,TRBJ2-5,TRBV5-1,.,CASSLLRAGTETQYF,TGCGCCAGCAGCTTATTGAGGGCGGGGACCGAGACCCAGTACTTC
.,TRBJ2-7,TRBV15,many,CATSRDSQDPYEQYF,TGTGCCACCAGCAGAGATAGTCAGGACCCCTACGAGCAGTACTTC
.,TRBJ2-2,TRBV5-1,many,CASSLTTNANTGELFF,TGCGCCAGCAGCCTTACGACAAACGCGAACACCGGGGAGCTGTTTTTT
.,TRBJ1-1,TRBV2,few,CASSAGSLMNTEAFF,TGTGCCAGCAGTGCAGGTAGTCTCATGAACACTGAAGCTTTCTTT
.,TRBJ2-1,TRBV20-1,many,CSARHAKPVGGNEQFF,TGCAGTGCTAGACATGCCAAGCCAGTTGGCGGGAATGAGCAGTTCTTC
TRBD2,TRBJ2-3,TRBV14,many,CASKTSGSTDTQYF,TGTGCCAGCAAGACTAGCGGGAGCACAGATACGCAGTATTTT
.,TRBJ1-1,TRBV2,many,CASSRTEIEAFF,TGTGCCAGCAGTCGGACCGAGATTGAAGCTTTCTTT
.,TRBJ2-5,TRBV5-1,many,CASTAGGLIQETQYF,TGCGCCAGCACAGCCGGGGGACTTATCCAAGAGACCCAGTACTTC
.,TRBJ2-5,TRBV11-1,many,CASTRGETQYF,TGTGCCAGCACCAGGGGAGAGACCCAGTACTTC
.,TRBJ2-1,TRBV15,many,CATSRALDYNEQFF,TGTGCCACCAGCAGGGCTCTAGACTACAATGAGCAGTTCTTC
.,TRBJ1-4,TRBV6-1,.,CASSDPEKTNEKLFF,TGTGCCAGCAGTGACCCGGAGAAGACTAATGAAAAACTGTTTTTT
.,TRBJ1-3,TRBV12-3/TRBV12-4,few,CASSLDPGSGNTIYF,TGTGCCAGCAGTTTAGATCCAGGGTCTGGAAACACCATATATTTT
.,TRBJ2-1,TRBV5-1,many,CASRYRTDSYNEQFF,TGCGCCAGCAGGTATCGAACCGACTCCTACAATGAGCAGTTCTTC
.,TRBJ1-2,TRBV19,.,CASSIAGMTSLYGYTF,TGTGCCAGTAGTATAGCGGGGATGACTTCGCTCTATGGCTACACCTTC
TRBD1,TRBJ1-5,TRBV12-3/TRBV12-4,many,CASRLGQGGQPQHF,TGTGCCAGCAGATTAGGACAGGGAGGTCAGCCCCAGCATTTT
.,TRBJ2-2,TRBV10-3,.,CAIRPQGNTGELFF,TGTGCCATCAGGCCACAGGGGAACACCGGGGAGCTGTTTTTT
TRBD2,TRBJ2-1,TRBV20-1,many,CSARDSREPPYNEQFF,TGCAGTGCTAGAGACTCGCGGGAGCCCCCCTACAATGAGCAGTTCTTC
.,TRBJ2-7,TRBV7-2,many,CASTSGTRGWRQYF,TGTGCCAGCACCTCAGGGACACGGGGTTGGAGACAGTACTTC
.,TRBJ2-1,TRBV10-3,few,CAISVALNEQFF,TGTGCCATCAGTGTTGCGTTAAATGAGCAGTTCTTC
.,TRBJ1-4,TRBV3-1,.,CASSSRTVTNEKLFF,TGTGCCAGCAGCTCCCGGACCGTCACAAATGAAAAACTGTTTTTT
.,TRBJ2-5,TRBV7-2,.,CASSWRGSGETQYF,TGTGCCAGCAGCTGGAGGGGGAGCGGTGAGACCCAGTACTTC
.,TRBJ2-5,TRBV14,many,CASSLKTGQEETQYF,TGTGCCAGCAGCCTTAAAACGGGACAAGAAGAGACCCAGTACTTC
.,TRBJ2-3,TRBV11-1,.,CASSLADPRGLTDTQYF,TGTGCCAGCAGCTTAGCGGATCCGCGGGGCCTCACAGATACGCAGTATTTT
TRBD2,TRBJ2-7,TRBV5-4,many,CASSPVTSGRPSSYEQYF,TGTGCCAGCAGCCCGGTGACTAGCGGGAGGCCCTCCTCCTACGAGCAGTACTTC
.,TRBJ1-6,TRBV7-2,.,CASSPTWGSPLHF,TGTGCCAGCAGCCCGACCTGGGGTTCACCCCTCCACTTT
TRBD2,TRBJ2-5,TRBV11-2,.,CASSLVTSGGQETQYF,TGTGCCAGCAGCTTAGTGACTAGCGGGGGGCAAGAGACCCAGTACTTC
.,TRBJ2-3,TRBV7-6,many,CASSLAAGDSTDTQYF,TGTGCCAGCAGCTTAGCGGCAGGGGATAGCACAGATACGCAGTATTTT
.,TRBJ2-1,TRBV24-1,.,CATSVFEEQFF,TGTGCCACCAGTGTCTTCGAGGAGCAGTTCTTC
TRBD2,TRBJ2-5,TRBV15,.,CATSRDLAGGQETQYF,TGTGCCACCAGCAGAGACCTAGCGGGAGGTCAAGAGACCCAGTACTTC
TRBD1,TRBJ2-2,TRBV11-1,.,CASSLGRQGAWTGELFF,TGTGCCAGCAGCTTAGGCAGACAGGGGGCGTGGACCGGGGAGCTGTTTTTT
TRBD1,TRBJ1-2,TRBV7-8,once,CASSLVAGGAGYGYTF,TGTGCCAGCAGCTTAGTGGCAGGGGGCGCAGGCTATGGCTACACCTTC
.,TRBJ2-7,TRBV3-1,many,CASSRGERSYEQYF,TGTGCCAGCAGCCGAGGGGAGCGCTCCTACGAGCAGTACTTC
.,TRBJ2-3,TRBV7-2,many,CASSTYTDTQYF,TGTGCCAGCAGCACATACACAGATACGCAGTATTTT
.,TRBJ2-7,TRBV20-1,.,CSARGGIYEQYF,TGCAGTGCTAGAGGGGGTATCTACGAGCAGTACTTC
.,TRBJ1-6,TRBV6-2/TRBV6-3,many,CASSYSGGRGSPLHF,TGTGCCAGCAGTTACTCCGGAGGACGGGGTTCACCCCTCCACTTT
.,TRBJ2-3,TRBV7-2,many,CASSFERISTDTQYF,TGTGCCAGCAGCTTCGAGAGGATTAGCACAGATACGCAGTATTTT
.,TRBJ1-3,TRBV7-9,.,CASSPPGNTIYF,TGTGCCAGCAGCCCACCTGGAAACACCATATATTTT
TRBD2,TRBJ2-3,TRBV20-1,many,CSAKLAGRTDTQYF,TGCAGTGCTAAACTAGCGGGTCGCACAGATACGCAGTATTTT
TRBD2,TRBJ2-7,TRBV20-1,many,CSARLAVSYEQYF,TGCAGTGCTCGCCTAGCGGTGAGCTACGAGCAGTACTTC
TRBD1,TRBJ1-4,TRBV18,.,CASSRTGEFEKLFF,TGTGCCAGCTCACGGACAGGGGAATTTGAAAAACTGTTTTTT
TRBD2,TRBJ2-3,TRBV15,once,CATSRGWAIAGASTDTQYF,TGTGCCACCAGCAGAGGATGGGCGATAGCGGGAGCGAGCACAGATACGCAGTATTTT
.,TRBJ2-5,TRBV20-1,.,CSASGGAQETQYF,TGCAGTGCTAGTGGAGGGGCACAAGAGACCCAGTACTTC
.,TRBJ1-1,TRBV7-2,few,CASSEQSRMNTEAFF,TGTGCCAGCAGCGAACAGAGTAGGATGAACACTGAAGCTTTCTTT
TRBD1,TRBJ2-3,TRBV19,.,CASSIGGGQGTDTQYF,TGTGCCAGTAGTATAGGAGGGGGACAGGGAACAGATACGCAGTATTTT
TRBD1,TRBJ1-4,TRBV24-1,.,CATSDSRQGQKLFF,TGTGCCACCAGTGATTCTCGACAGGGGCAAAAACTGTTTTTT
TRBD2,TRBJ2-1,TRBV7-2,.,CASSLARGLAGEKGYNEQFF,TGTGCCAGCAGCCTCGCCCGGGGACTAGCGGGAGAAAAGGGCTACAATGAGCAGTTCTTC
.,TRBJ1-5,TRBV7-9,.,CASSSTGSNQPQHF,TGTGCCAGCAGCTCTACAGGAAGCAATCAGCCCCAGCATTTT
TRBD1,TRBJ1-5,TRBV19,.,CASSIGQGVRNQPQHF,TGTGCCAGTAGTATAGGACAGGGGGTACGAAATCAGCCCCAGCATTTT
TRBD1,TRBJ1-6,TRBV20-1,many,CSAWGTGGSPLHF,TGCAGTGCATGGGGAACAGGGGGTTCACCCCTCCACTTT
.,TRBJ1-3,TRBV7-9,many,CASSLSGVSGNTIYF,TGTGCCAGCAGCTTAAGCGGGGTGTCTGGAAACACCATATATTTT
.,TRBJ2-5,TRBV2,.,CASSRDIGGGTQYF,TGTGCCAGCAGTAGGGACATTGGAGGGGGGACCCAGTACTTC
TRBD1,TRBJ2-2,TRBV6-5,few,CASSYHRGPPTGELFF,TGTGCCAGCAGTTACCACAGGGGCCCACCAACCGGGGAGCTGTTTTTT
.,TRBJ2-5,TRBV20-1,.,CSVDGGLGVQETQYF,TGCAGTGTCGACGGGGGCCTTGGGGTACAAGAGACCCAGTACTTC
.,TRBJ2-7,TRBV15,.,CATSEARGRDEQYF,TGTGCCACCAGCGAGGCTCGAGGGCGGGACGAGCAGTACTTC